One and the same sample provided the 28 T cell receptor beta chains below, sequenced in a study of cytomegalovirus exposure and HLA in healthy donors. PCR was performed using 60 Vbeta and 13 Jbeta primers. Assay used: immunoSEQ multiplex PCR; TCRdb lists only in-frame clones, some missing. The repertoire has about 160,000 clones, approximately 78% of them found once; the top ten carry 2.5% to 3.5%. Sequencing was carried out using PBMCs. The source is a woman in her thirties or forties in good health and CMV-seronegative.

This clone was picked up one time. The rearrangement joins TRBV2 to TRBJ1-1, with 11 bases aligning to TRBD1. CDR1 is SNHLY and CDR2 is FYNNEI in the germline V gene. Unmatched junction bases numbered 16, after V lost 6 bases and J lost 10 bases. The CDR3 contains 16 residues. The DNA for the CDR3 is TGTGCCAGCAGACCCAATCGGGGACAGGGGGTCGTGGGAGCTTTCTTT. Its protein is CASRPNRGQGVVGAFF.

The CDR3 bases are TGTGCCAGCAGCTTAAGCGGCGGGTACACCGGGGAGCTGTTTTTT. Encoded protein: CASSLSGGYTGELFF. The chain joins TRBV7-8 to TRBJ2-2; weak D call: TRBD2 (5 bases). CDR1 SGHVS and CDR2 FQNEAQ come from the germline V gene. The CDR3 sequence is 15 residues long. The V and J ends lost 2 bases and 3 bases respectively, with 10 bases between them.

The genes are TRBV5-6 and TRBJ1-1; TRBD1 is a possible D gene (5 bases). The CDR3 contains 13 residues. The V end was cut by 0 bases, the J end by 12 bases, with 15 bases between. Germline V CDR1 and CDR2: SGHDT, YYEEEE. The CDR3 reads CASSLASHRSPFF. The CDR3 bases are TGTGCCAGCAGCTTGGCCTCTCACAGGAGCCCTTTCTTT.

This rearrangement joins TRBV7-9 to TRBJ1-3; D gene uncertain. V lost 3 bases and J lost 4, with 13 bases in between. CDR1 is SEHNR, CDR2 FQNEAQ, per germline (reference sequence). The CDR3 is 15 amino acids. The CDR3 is CASSLSGSVGNTIYF. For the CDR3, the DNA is TGTGCCAGCAGCTTGAGCGGGTCGGTGGGAAACACCATATATTTT.

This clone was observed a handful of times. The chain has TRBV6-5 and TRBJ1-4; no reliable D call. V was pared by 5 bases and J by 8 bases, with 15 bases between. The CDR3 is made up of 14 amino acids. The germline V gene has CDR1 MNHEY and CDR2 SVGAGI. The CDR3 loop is CASSERGSYEKLFF. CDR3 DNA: TGTGCCAGCAGTGAACGCGGCAGCTACGAAAAACTGTTTTTT.

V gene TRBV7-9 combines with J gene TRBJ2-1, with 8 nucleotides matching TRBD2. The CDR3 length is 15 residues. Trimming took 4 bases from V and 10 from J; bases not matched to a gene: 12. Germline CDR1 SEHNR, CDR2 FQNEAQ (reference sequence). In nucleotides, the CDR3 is TGTGCCAGCAGCTCCAATAGCGGGGCTCCAATGGAGCAGTTCTTC. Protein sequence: CASSSNSGAPMEQFF.

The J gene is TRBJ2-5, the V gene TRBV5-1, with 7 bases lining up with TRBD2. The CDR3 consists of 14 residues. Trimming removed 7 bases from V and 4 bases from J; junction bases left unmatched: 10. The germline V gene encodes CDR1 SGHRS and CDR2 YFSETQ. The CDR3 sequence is CASRASGGGETQYF. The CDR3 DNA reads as TGCGCCAGCCGGGCCTCGGGAGGTGGAGAGACCCAGTACTTC.

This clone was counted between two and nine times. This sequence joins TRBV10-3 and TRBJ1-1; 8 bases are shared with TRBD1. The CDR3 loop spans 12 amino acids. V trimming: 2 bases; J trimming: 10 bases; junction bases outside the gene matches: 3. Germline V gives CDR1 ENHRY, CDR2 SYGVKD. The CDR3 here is CAISEDDRGAFF. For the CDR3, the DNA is TGTGCCATCAGTGAGGACGACAGGGGAGCTTTCTTT.

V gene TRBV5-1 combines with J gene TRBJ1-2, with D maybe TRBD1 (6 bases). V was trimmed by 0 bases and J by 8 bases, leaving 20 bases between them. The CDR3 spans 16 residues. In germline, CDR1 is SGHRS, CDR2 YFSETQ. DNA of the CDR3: TGCGCCAGCAGCTTGGAGGTAGCCAGGGGCGCAAGAGGCTACACCTTC. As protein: CASSLEVARGARGYTF. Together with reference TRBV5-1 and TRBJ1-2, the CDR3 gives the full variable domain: KAGVTQTPRYLIKTRGQQVTLSCSPISGHRSVSWYQQTPGQGLQFLFEYFSETQRNKGNFPGRFSGRQFSNSRSEMNVSTLELGDSALYLCASSLEVARGARGYTFGSGTRLTVV.

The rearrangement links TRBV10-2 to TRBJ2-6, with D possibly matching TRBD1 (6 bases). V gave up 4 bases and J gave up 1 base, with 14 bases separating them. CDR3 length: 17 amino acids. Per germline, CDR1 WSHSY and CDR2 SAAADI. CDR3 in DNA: TGCGCCAGCAGTGGAAATCAGGGGCGGTCTGGGGCCAACGTCCTGACTTTC. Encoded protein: CASSGNQGRSGANVLTF.

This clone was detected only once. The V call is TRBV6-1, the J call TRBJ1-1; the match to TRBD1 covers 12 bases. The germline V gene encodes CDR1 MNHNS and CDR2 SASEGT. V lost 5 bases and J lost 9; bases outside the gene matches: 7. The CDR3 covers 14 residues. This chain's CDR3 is CASSSLGTGGKAFF. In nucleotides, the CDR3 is TGTGCCAGCAGTTCCCTCGGGACAGGGGGCAAAGCTTTCTTT.

CDR3 in amino acids: CASSAGGSSPAVVEKLFF. DNA for the CDR3: TGTGCCAGCAGTGCAGGGGGAAGCAGCCCCGCGGTGGTTGAAAAACTGTTTTTT. This chain uses TRBV6-1 with TRBJ1-4; 7 nucleotides line up with TRBD1. V lost 4 bases to trimming and J lost 7 bases; unmatched junction nucleotides: 18. The germline gives CDR1 MNHNS, CDR2 SASEGT. The length of the CDR3 is 18 residues.

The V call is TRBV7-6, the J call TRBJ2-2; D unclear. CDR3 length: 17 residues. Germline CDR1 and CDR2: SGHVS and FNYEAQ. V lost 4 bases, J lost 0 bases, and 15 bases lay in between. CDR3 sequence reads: CASSSAYRVSNTGELFF. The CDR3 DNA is TGTGCCAGCAGCTCCGCCTACCGGGTCTCGAACACCGGGGAGCTGTTTTTT.

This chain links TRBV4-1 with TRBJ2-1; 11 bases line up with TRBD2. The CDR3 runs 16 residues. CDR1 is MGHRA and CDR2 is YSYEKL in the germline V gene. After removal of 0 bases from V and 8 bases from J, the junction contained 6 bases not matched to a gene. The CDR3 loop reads CASSQDSSGGWYEQFF. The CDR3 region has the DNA TGCGCCAGCAGCCAAGATTCTAGCGGGGGGTGGTATGAGCAGTTCTTC.

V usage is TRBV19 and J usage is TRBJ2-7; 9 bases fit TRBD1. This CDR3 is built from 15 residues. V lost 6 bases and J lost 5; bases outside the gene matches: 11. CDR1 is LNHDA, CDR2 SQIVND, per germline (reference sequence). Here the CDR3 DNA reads TGTGCCAGTAGACCGACCGGGACAGGGACCCACGAGCAGTACTTC. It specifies CASRPTGTGTHEQYF.

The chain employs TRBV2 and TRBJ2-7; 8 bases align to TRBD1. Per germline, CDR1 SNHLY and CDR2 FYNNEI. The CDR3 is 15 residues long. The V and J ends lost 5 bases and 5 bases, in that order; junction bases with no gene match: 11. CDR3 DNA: TGTGCCAGCAGTCCCCGGACAGGGCCCCCCAACGAGCAGTACTTC. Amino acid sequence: CASSPRTGPPNEQYF.

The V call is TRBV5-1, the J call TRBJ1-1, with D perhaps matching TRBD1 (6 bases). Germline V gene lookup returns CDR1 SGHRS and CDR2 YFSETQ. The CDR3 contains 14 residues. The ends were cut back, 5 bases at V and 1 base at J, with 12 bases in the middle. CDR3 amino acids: CASSSQGPNTEAFF. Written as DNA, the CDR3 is TGCGCCAGCAGTTCACAGGGTCCGAACACTGAAGCTTTCTTT.

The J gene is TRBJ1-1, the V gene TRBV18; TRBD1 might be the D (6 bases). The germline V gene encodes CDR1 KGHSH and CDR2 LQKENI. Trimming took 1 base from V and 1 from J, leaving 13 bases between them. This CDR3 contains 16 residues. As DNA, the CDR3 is TGTGCCAGCTCACCACTCGAGGGGGGGTGGAACACTGAAGCTTTCTTT. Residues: CASSPLEGGWNTEAFF. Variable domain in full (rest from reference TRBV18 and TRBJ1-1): NAGVMQNPRHLVRRRGQEARLRCSPMKGHSHVYWYRQLPEEGLKFMVYLQKENIIDESGMPKERFSAEFPKEGPSILRIQQVVRGDSAAYFCASSPLEGGWNTEAFFGQGTRLTVV.

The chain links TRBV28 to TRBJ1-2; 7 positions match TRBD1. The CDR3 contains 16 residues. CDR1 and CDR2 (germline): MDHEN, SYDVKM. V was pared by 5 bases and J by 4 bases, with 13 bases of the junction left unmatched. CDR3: CASSRPTGSRPYGYTF. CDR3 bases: TGTGCCAGCAGTAGACCGACAGGGAGCCGGCCCTATGGCTACACCTTC.

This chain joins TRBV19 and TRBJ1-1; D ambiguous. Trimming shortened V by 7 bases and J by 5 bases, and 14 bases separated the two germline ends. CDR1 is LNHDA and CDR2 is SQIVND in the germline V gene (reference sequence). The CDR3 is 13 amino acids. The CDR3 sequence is CASMGRGGTEAFF. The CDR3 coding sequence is TGTGCCAGTATGGGGAGAGGTGGGACTGAAGCTTTCTTT.

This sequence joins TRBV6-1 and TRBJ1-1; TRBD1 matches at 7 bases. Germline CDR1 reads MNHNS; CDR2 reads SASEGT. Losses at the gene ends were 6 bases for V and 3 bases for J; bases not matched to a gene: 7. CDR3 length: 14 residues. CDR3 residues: CASSTGERYTEAFF. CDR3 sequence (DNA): TGTGCCAGCAGCACAGGGGAAAGATACACTGAAGCTTTCTTT.

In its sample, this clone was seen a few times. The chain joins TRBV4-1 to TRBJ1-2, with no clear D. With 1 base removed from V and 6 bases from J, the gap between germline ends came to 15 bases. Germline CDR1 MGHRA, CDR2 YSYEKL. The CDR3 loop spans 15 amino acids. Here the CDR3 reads CASSQVPPGLNGYTF. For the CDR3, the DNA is TGCGCCAGCAGCCAAGTTCCCCCAGGACTCAATGGCTACACCTTC.

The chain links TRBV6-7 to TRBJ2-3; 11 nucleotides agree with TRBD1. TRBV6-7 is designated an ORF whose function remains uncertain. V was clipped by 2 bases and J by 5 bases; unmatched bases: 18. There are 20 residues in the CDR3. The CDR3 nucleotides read TGTGCCAGCAGTTACCCCTGGACAGGGGGCCTTATCGGGGCTATAGATACGCAGTATTTT. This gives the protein CASSYPWTGGLIGAIDTQYF.

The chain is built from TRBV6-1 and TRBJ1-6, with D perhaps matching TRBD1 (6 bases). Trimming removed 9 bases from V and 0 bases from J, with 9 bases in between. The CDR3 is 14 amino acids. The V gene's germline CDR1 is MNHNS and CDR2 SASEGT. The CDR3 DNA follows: TGTGCCAGTACAGGGATCTCCTATAATTCACCCCTCCACTTT. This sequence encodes CASTGISYNSPLHF.

The chain's CDR3 is CASREQMSSYGYTF. The DNA for the CDR3 is TGTGCCAGCAGGGAACAGATGTCTAGCTATGGCTACACCTTC. The rearrangement joins TRBV2 to TRBJ1-2, with D unclear. Germline loops: CDR1 SNHLY, CDR2 FYNNEI. CDR3 length: 14 residues. The ends were cut back, 6 bases at V and 4 bases at J, with 15 bases in the middle.

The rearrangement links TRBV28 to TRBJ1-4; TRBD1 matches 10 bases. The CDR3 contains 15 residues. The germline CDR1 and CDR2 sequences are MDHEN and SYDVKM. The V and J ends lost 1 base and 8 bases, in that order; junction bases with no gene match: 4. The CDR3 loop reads CASSLYDRGQEKLFF. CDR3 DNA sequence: TGTGCCAGCAGTTTATACGACAGGGGGCAGGAAAAACTGTTTTTT.

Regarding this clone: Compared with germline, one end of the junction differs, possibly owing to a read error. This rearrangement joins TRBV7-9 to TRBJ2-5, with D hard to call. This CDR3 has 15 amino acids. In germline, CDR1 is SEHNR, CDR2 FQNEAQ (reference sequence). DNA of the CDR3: TGTTCCAGCAGCTTCCCTCAGTCGGGTGCGGAGACCCAGTACTTC. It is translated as CSSSFPQSGAETQYF. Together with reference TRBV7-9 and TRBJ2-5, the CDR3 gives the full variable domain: DTGVSQNPRHKITKRGQNVTFRCDPISEHNRLYWYRQTLGQGPEFLTYFQNEAQLEKSRLLSDRFSAERPKGSFSTLEIQRTEQGDSAMYLCSSSFPQSGAETQYFGPGTRLLVL.

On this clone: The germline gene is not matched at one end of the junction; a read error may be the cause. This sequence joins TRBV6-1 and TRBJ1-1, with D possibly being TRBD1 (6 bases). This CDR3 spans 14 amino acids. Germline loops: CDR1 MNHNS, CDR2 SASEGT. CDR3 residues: CASSAIQGLNEAFF. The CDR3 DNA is TGTGCCAGTAGTGCTATACAGGGTCTGAACGAAGCTTTCTTT.